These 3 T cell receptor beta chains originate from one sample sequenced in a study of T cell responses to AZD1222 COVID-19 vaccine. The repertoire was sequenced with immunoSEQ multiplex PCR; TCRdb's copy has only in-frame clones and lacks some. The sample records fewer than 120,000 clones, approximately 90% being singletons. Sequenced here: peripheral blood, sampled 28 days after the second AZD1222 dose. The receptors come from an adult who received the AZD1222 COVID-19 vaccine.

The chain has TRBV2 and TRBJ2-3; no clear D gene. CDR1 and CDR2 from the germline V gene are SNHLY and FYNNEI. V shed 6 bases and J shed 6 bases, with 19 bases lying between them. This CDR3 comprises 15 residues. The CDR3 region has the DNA TGTGCCAGCAGCGCCGGGCCCCCGGTGGGCGATACGCAGTATTTT. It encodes CASSAGPPVGDTQYF.

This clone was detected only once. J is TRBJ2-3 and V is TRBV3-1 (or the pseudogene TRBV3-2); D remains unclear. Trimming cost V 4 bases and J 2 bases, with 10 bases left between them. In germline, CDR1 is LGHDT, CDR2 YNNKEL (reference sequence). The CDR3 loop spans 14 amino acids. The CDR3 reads CASSLRQATDTQYF. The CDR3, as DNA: TGTGCCAGCAGCCTCCGTCAAGCCACAGATACGCAGTATTTT.

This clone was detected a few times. CDR3 in amino acids: CASSSGGGFYEQYF. DNA for the CDR3: TGTGCCAGCAGTTCCGGAGGTGGTTTCTACGAGCAGTACTTC. This chain joins TRBV27 and TRBJ2-7; possible D gene TRBD2, 5 bases. The CDR3 extends over 14 amino acids. Deletions cut 4 bases from V and 3 bases from J, with 13 bases between. Per the germline V gene, CDR1 is MNHEY and CDR2 is SMNVEV (reference sequence).